This T cell receptor beta chain was captured by sequencing in a study of lymphopenia after photon versus proton radiotherapy. V dropped 1 base and J dropped 5; count of bases not matched to a gene: 19. Germline V gives CDR1 SGHTA, CDR2 FQGNSA. The CDR3 covers 19 residues. Here immunoSEQ multiplex PCR was the method, and the copy in TCRdb shows in-frame clones only, minus some. Of tens of thousands of clones listed, 85% are singletons. The gene calls are TRBV7-2 and TRBJ2-7; 8 bases line up with TRBD2. The specimen was peripheral blood, collected from a patient treated with photon-based radiotherapy. This receptor was taken from a man between 60 and 75 years old with pancreatic cancer. This CDR3 is CASSLVAGGSNGVWDEQYF. The CDR3, as DNA: TGTGCCAGCAGCTTAGTTGCGGGGGGCAGTAATGGGGTCTGGGACGAGCAGTACTTC.